Here is one T cell receptor (beta chain) with its context. What this receptor recognizes is not known. No much larger clonotype is one base removed from it; base qualities were not supplied. The sample is drawn from a study of cytomegalovirus exposure and HLA in healthy donors (dated 2017 in TCRdb). With regard to the full study: An earlier analysis of roughly 500 of the donors reported about 250 Gb of sequence data and 117 million unique TCR beta sequences from about 200 million T cells. An earlier analysis of approximately 630 of the donors applied high-throughput TCR beta sequencing to assess whether each TCR beta V gene segment acted as functional or pseudogenic. Alongside the repertoire data, information on donor age, sex, ethnicity and CMV serostatus was compiled. High-throughput TCR immunosequencing, statistical association of individual TCRs with disease status, and machine learning were combined to predict cytomegalovirus infection status. Along with the roughly 610-subject first cohort, a separate validation cohort of over 90 different subjects was used. Because of strong linkage in the cohort, roughly five DR-DQ haplotypes were treated as single units for association and clustering. Every repertoire in the discovery cohort had been generated on one and the same sequencing platform. Among the approximately 400 genotyped donors, 75% to 90% belonged to the genetic ancestry cluster associated with self-reported Caucasian donors. A later genetic analysis took genome-wide SNP genotypes for about 65% of the 666 donors and used that subset as a discovery cohort. Roughly 320 gigabases of sequencing data and around 85 million unique TCR sequences made up an early release that covered under 750 HLA-typed donors. In the later analysis, no new phenotypic data were used to find candidate immune exposures; instead, reliance was placed on TCR beta sequences and their occurrence across donors. HLA typing covered class I and class II loci at four-digit resolution. In a later analysis, previously published TCR beta repertoires from 666 donors were re-analyzed and high-resolution HLA genotyping was added so that TCR occurrence patterns could be studied. Typing coverage differed by locus: A, B, C, DRB1 and DQB1 were typed in about 629-640 donors, DQA1 in 500 to 550, DPA1 in nearly 610, and DPB1 in around 440. The study profiled the T cell repertoires of hundreds of subjects by immunosequencing and related them to cytomegalovirus serostatus. The study aimed to test whether cataloging public T cell receptors could reveal signatures of past pathogen exposure. On average, roughly 250,000 unique TCR beta nucleotide sequences were sequenced per donor among fewer than 500 genotyped donors of the cohort, with 15% to 20% of those sequences being non-productive.

Library preparation used the immunoSEQ multiplex PCR assay. For the multiplex PCR, a mixture combining 60 forward primers for TCR Vbeta segments and 13 reverse primers for TCR Jbeta segments was used. The CDR3 region of rearranged TCR beta genes was amplified from genomic DNA by a multiplex PCR assay. Amplified TCR beta libraries were sequenced as 87-base-pair reads on the Illumina HiSeq System. The published analysis was carried out like this. A later analysis tallied approximately 87 million unique TCR beta chains across the 600 to 700 repertoires, and some 12 million of those chains were shared by two or more donors. To remove PCR and sequencing errors, raw reads were error-corrected and collapsed into unique sequences using a nearest-neighbor algorithm that merged closely related sequences. Alignment of CDR3 sequences to IMGT reference sequences was used to assign V, D and J gene segments. For a sequence to be retained, a match of at least six nucleotides to both a V gene segment and a J gene segment was required. A rearrangement counted as productive if the CDR3 had no stop codons and remained in frame with V and J, and every other rearrangement counted as non-productive. Following IMGT convention, CDR3 was defined as the stretch from the second conserved V-encoded cysteine up to the conserved J-encoded phenylalanine. Sequences without an unambiguous match to a single V gene segment were excluded from the earlier analysis of several hundred of the donors. An earlier analysis of several hundred of the donors called V segments functional above 56.7% productive rearrangements and segregating when the between-donor standard deviation exceeded 5%. To diagnose cytomegalovirus status from the catalog of TCR beta chain sequences, a statistical classification framework was built. A later analysis assigned V and J genes by comparing TCR nucleotide sequences with IMGT/GENE-DB human TR gene sequences. The TCRdist pipeline was used in a later analysis to assign CDR3 sequences and most-parsimonious VDJ recombination scenarios. In a later analysis, each TCR beta chain was defined by its CDR3 amino acid sequence together with its V-gene family, and reads lacking a unique V-gene family were excluded. In a later analysis, around 650 highly shared, low-generation-probability nucleotide sequences were removed to address suspected cross-contamination and a sequencing artifact. A later analysis calculated a clonal expansion index for each public chain from normalized within-repertoire ranks of inferred template counts. In a later analysis, generation probabilities were computed using a VDJ recombination model fitted to out-of-frame rearrangements, and the results were checked against IGoR. In a later analysis, TCR-TCR, TCR-HLA and TCR-CMV co-occurrence was scored with hypergeometric tests, and a repertoire-size bias correction was applied to TCR pairs. To estimate false discovery rates, a later analysis permuted the HLA or CMV assignments 20 times. A later analysis grouped co-occurring TCRs with DBSCAN, adding TCRdist sequence similarity when clustering within HLA-allele-positive subsets. Repertoires with fewer than 30,000 or more than 120,000 public chains were left out of co-occurrence clustering, as were a handful of repertoires with anomalous nucleotide sharing. The table comes from immuneACCESS by way of TCRdb, which keeps in-frame sequences with V and J called. Part of the clones is missing from these tables; in studies checked, under half for an unresolved V gene and the rest for unknown reasons. V and J calls and clone size come straight from that table; D and trimming were deduced from the DNA. Present in this sample are around 49,000 clones, around 82% of which were seen just once. 8.1% of the sample rests with the top ten.

In total, 500 to 700 healthy bone marrow donors made up the cohort. All cohort members were sampled while nominally healthy, although unrecorded immune exposures were likely present. The donor tested CMV seropositive and was one of the 289 seropositive cohort members. A peripheral blood sample was provided by each donor, and peripheral blood mononuclear cells were used for TCR beta sequencing. Genomic DNA was extracted from the blood cell samples with the Qiagen DNeasy Blood Extraction Kit. CDR1 LNHDA and CDR2 SQIVND were looked up in the germline V gene (reference sequence). V was cut back by 2 bases and J by 1 base, leaving a gap of 14 bases between them. The CDR3, cysteine through phenylalanine, is 16 amino acids long. The only DNA kept is the CDR3, 48 bases in frame from the first base. What the research found in general, with its limitations: This cohort had only TCR beta chains sequenced, and the lack of alpha or paired-chain data limited which features could be detected. In a later genetic analysis, a missense DCLRE1C variant was associated with V-gene and J-gene trimming of TCR beta chains, and the association was replicated in an independent cohort. Specific HLA alleles were associated with over 15,000 TCR beta sequences at a false discovery rate of 0.05 in a later analysis. When HLA alleles, especially DR and DQ, strongly co-occurred, TCR associations were difficult to assign to individual alleles. The earlier analysis of a few hundred of the donors excluded roughly 17 rarely observed V segments, including chromosome 9 orphons, because counts were too low. In an earlier analysis of approximately 600 of the donors, most TCR beta V segments were observed in productive rearrangements about 87% or about 30% of the time, broadly matching IMGT annotations. A later analysis found that TCR association rates varied across HLA loci, with DRB1 alleles showing the most associated TCRs and HLA-C alleles the fewest. According to a later analysis, most CMV-associated TCR beta chains appeared to be HLA-restricted, and the HLA associations seemed to be driven largely by CMV exposure. Linkage disequilibrium might explain the correlated functional status among segregating V segments, but an unknown experimental factor could not be excluded. The only immune exposure information available for the cohort was CMV serostatus. Several of the top co-occurrence clusters appeared to be linked to parvovirus B19, influenza, CMV and Epstein-Barr virus, according to a later analysis. Roughly uniform sequencing depth across donors was assumed in presence/absence analyses, although this assumption may not hold. Because HLA typing was unavailable for some donors at each locus, only the typed subset was used in association tests. Most TCR sequences were seen in very few donors, while some public TCRs were found in many individuals. A group of highly shared sequence variants was considered likely to be a technical artifact of the sequencing pipeline. In a later analysis, HLA-associated TCR beta chains were found to be more clonally expanded and to have lower generation probabilities than equally common non-associated chains. In a later genetic analysis, fewer N-insertions in productive TCRs were reported among donors in an Asian-associated ancestry cluster than the roughly 700-donor mean. The authors suggested that the approach could potentially be extended to other disease states and immunological phenotypes. Some IMGT-functional V segments, including TRBV6-2 and TRBV6-3, could not be told apart with the 87-base-pair reads, so those segments were excluded. The study gave a list of 150 to 200 TCR beta chains associated with cytomegalovirus. A further reported finding was that TCR beta sequences accurately predicted the HLA-A and HLA-B alleles for most subjects in the first cohort. In vitro tests confirmed that three of the cytomegalovirus-associated TCR beta chains recognize cytomegalovirus antigens. The classifier was reported to diagnose cytomegalovirus status with high specificity and sensitivity in both the original cohort and the validation cohort.

The sequence was collected from a man under 40 in good health and CMV-seropositive. Recombination connected TRBV19 to TRBJ1-1, with no confidently assigned D gene. What was sequenced was PBMCs. The nucleotide sequence is given as TGTGCCAGTAGTATAAAAAGGAGAATAGCGAACACTGAAGCTTTCTTT. It codes for CASSIKRRIANTEAFF.